This T cell receptor (beta chain) was recorded in a study of cytomegalovirus exposure and HLA in healthy donors. Study results and caveats: The authors later found most CMV-associated TCR beta chains appeared HLA-restricted. There was a cluster of highly shared sequence variants that was likely a sequencing artifact.

The PCR contained 60 Vbeta and 13 Jbeta primers. The table came from immunoSEQ multiplex PCR; TCRdb's copy has only in-frame clones and leaves some out. The sample yields 72,000 or so clones, 75% to 85% seen once. Of note for this clone: Its antigen is not identified.

Despite likely unrecorded immune exposures, the donors were nominally healthy at the time of sampling. The TCR sequence derives from a man aged 18 to 30 in good health and CMV-seropositive. Material for sequencing was PBMCs.

CDR3 in amino acids: CASSYSQGAAAGELFF. CDR3 DNA: TGTGCCAGCAGTTATTCTCAGGGTGCCGCTGCCGGGGAGCTGTTTTTT. The gene calls are TRBV6-9 and TRBJ2-2; perhaps TRBD1 as D (5 bases). Germline loops: CDR1 MNHGY, CDR2 SVAAGI. Trimming left V 0 bases short and J 6 bases short, with 14 bases between. This CDR3 has 16 amino acids.